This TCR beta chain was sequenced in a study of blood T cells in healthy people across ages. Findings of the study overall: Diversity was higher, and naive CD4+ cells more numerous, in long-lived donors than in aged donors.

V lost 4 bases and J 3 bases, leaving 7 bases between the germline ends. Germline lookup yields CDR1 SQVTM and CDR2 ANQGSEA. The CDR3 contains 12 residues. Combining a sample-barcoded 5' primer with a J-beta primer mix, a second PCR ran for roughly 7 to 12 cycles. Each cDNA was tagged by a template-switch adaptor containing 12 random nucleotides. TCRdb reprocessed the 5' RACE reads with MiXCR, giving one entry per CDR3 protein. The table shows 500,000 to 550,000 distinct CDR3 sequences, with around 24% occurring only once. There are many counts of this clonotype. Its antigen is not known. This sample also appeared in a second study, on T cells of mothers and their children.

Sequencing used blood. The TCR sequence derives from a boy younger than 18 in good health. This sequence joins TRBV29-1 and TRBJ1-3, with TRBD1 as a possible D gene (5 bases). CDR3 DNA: TGCAGCGTTGTGGGGGATGGAAACACCATATATTTT. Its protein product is CSVVGDGNTIYF.